This TCR beta chain was observed in a study of blood T cell repertoires in COVID-19. Study summary: Sites across the United States, Italy and Spain contributed samples from acute and convalescent COVID-19. Sample material is recorded as cDNA or gDNA derived from T cells, B-cell-depleted T cells, or PBMCs.

Produced via immunoSEQ multiplex PCR; TCRdb's table is partial and in-frame only. The repertoire consists of 300,000 to 400,000 clones, with about 87% occurring once and the leading ten covering 5% to 6%. Study members were between about 18 and 100 years old and lived in 20 to 30 US regions. Sequencing was done on a sample of PBMCs or T cells enriched from blood (not recorded which). The sequence came from a man aged 25 to 45 who had recovered from COVID-19.

CDR3 in DNA: TGTGCCAGCAGCCAAGGTCGCAGGGGGACTAGCGGGGGACCCTACAATGAGCAGTTCTTC. Its translation: CASSQGRRGTSGGPYNEQFF. V usage is TRBV3-1 (or the pseudogene TRBV3-2) and J usage is TRBJ2-1; TRBD2 matches at 14 bases. V trimming: 1 base; J trimming: 2 bases; junction bases outside the gene matches: 10. The CDR3 loop spans 20 amino acids. Germline V lookup: CDR1 LGHDT, CDR2 YNNKEL (reference sequence).